One sample yielded the 25 T cell receptor beta chains listed below, sequenced in a study of shared clonotypes between healthy human individuals. The protocol was immunoSEQ multiplex PCR, while the TCRdb copy is restricted to in-frame clones and leaves out a portion. In the table there are approximately 2.1 million clones, more than 80% of which are singletons. Specimen: naive CD4+ T cells from PBMCs. Sample subset: CD45RA+ positively selected. These receptors all stem from a man in his late teens or twenties in good health. Some clones in this sample may be carry-over from other donors' samples.

This chain connects TRBV4-3 to TRBJ2-7, with 9 nucleotides matching TRBD1. The ends lost 0 bases at V and 4 bases at J; junction bases unmatched: 16. This CDR3 region has 19 residues. In germline, CDR1 is LGHNA, CDR2 YSLEER. The CDR3 loop reads CASSQDRFTGGDGWYEQYF. Written as DNA, the CDR3 is TGCGCCAGCAGCCAAGATCGGTTCACAGGGGGCGACGGATGGTACGAGCAGTACTTC.

The rearrangement links TRBV4-1 to TRBJ2-2; TRBD2 agrees at 8 bases. The V segment lost 3 bases and the J segment 5 bases; nucleotides outside the gene matches: 8. The CDR3 is 16 residues long. Germline V gives CDR1 MGHRA, CDR2 YSYEKL. The DNA of the CDR3 is TGCGCCAGCAGCCACCCCCGCGGCGGGGGGACCGGGGAGCTGTTTTTT. Its translation is CASSHPRGGGTGELFF.

Regarding this clone: The same CDR3 also results from other DNA sequences found in this sample. J is TRBJ1-5 and V is TRBV19, with TRBD1 as a possible D gene (6 bases). Germline CDR1 is LNHDA and CDR2 is SQIVND (reference sequence). This CDR3 region has 14 residues. V was pared by 4 bases and J by 0 bases, with 7 bases between. CDR3 residues: CASSTTGSNQPQHF. The CDR3 DNA reads as TGTGCCAGTAGTACGACAGGTAGCAATCAGCCCCAGCATTTT.

The CDR3 DNA sequence: TGTGCCAGCAGCCGGTACTACAGCATCAACGAGCAGTACTTC. This translates into CASSRYYSINEQYF. V gene TRBV11-2 combines with J gene TRBJ2-7, with D uncertain. CDR3 length: 14 residues. Deletions cut 5 bases from V and 5 bases from J, with 16 bases between. In germline, CDR1 is SGHAT, CDR2 FQNNGV.

This clone was seen only once. CDR3: CASSFEATEAFF. The CDR3 DNA follows: TGTGCCAGCAGCTTTGAGGCCACTGAAGCTTTCTTT. The rearrangement joins TRBV7-8 to TRBJ1-1; D is uncertain. The CDR3 covers 12 residues. CDR1 is SGHVS and CDR2 is FQNEAQ in the germline V gene. V lost 3 bases, J lost 4 bases, and 6 bases lay in between.

This clone was seen a single time. The rearrangement links TRBV27 to TRBJ2-1; 8 bases line up with TRBD2. Germline V gives CDR1 MNHEY, CDR2 SMNVEV (reference sequence). The CDR3 loop spans 14 amino acids. Losses at the gene ends were 8 bases for V and 4 bases for J; bases not matched to a gene: 7. In DNA form, the CDR3 reads TGTGCCAGCCGCCGACTAGCGTTATACAATGAGCAGTTCTTC. This translates into CASRRLALYNEQFF.

With regard to this clone: The sample has other DNA sequences that encode this CDR3 too. The chain carries TRBV19 and TRBJ2-7, with D unresolved. The V end was cut by 6 bases, the J end by 4 bases, with 7 bases between. Germline loops: CDR1 LNHDA, CDR2 SQIVND (reference sequence). This CDR3 has 11 amino acids. Here the CDR3 DNA reads TGTGCCAGTAGCCTGGGATACGAGCAGTACTTC. Its translation: CASSLGYEQYF.

Note on this clone: Distinct nucleotide sequences in the sample also encode this CDR3. The chain employs TRBV15 and TRBJ2-1; no reliable D call. Germline V gives CDR1 LNHNV, CDR2 YYDKDF (reference sequence). V was pared by 3 bases and J by 3 bases, with 3 bases between. This CDR3 is built from 12 residues. CDR3 sequence reads: CATSRGYNEQFF. In nucleotides, the CDR3 is TGTGCCACCAGCAGGGGCTACAATGAGCAGTTCTTC.

This chain joins TRBV6-5 and TRBJ1-5; D perhaps matches TRBD1 (6 bases). Germline V gene data show CDR1 as MNHEY and CDR2 as SVGAGI. This CDR3 has 15 amino acids. V lost 4 bases and J lost 7, with 17 bases in between. The CDR3 sequence: CASSSSLIGGQPQHF. CDR3 DNA: TGTGCCAGCAGTTCATCACTTATAGGGGGGCAGCCCCAGCATTTT.

About this clone: Additional DNA sequences in this sample encode the identical CDR3. This rearrangement joins TRBV28 to TRBJ1-5, with D possibly matching TRBD1 (5 bases). The CDR3 consists of 13 residues. Germline assignment: CDR1 MDHEN and CDR2 SYDVKM. Trimming took off 6 bases at V and 4 bases at J, with 10 bases between the two ends. CDR3 region: CASRRGGNQPQHF. DNA for the CDR3: TGTGCCAGCAGGCGGGGGGGGAATCAGCCCCAGCATTTT. Using reference TRBV28 and TRBJ1-5 for the parts outside the CDR3, the full variable domain is DVKVTQSSRYLVKRTGEKVFLECVQDMDHENMFWYRQDPGLGLRLIYFSYDVKMKEKGDIPEGYSVSREKKERFSLILESASTNQTSMYLCASRRGGNQPQHFGDGTRLSIL.

This chain joins TRBV29-1 and TRBJ1-3; 7 bases match TRBD1. This CDR3 has 14 residues. V shed 7 bases, J shed 2 bases, and the junction held 8 bases outside the gene matches. Germline-derived CDR1 and CDR2 are SQVTM and ANQGSEA. The CDR3: CSATEQGTGNTIYF. In DNA form, the CDR3 reads TGCAGCGCCACGGAACAGGGGACTGGAAACACCATATATTTT.

This clone came up once. The chain carries TRBV5-1 and TRBJ1-4; D is uncertain. The V gene's germline CDR1 is SGHRS and CDR2 YFSETQ. V lost 0 bases to trimming and J lost 8 bases, with 11 bases between them. The CDR3 has 14 residues. The CDR3 protein is CASSLVAPPEKLFF. The CDR3 DNA sequence: TGCGCCAGCAGCTTGGTGGCTCCCCCCGAAAAACTGTTTTTT.

V usage is TRBV6-1 and J usage is TRBJ2-2; TRBD2 matches 9 bases. The CDR3 has 15 amino acids. Looked up from germline, CDR1 is MNHNS and CDR2 is SASEGT. V lost 6 bases to trimming and J lost 7 bases; unmatched junction nucleotides: 9. CDR3 bases: TGTGCCAGCAGCCGTAGCGGGAGTGTTGACGGGGAGCTGTTTTTT. It is translated as CASSRSGSVDGELFF.

The rearrangement joins TRBV19 to TRBJ2-7; 9 bases map to TRBD1. The CDR3 is made up of 13 amino acids. Trimming took 6 bases from V and 6 from J; bases not matched to a gene: 6. Per the germline V gene, CDR1 is LNHDA and CDR2 is SQIVND (reference sequence). The CDR3 DNA reads as TGTGCCAGTAGAACAGGGGGCGCGGCCGAGCAGTACTTC. Its translation: CASRTGGAAEQYF.

This chain connects TRBV30 to TRBJ2-5, with 7 bases aligning to TRBD1. The CDR3 is made up of 16 amino acids. With V trimmed by 3 bases and J by 1 base, 11 bases remained unmatched. Germline V lookup: CDR1 GTSNPN, CDR2 SVGIG (reference sequence). DNA for the CDR3: TGTGCCTGGAGACTCGCGACAGGGCCCTTCCAAGAGACCCAGTACTTC. Encoded protein: CAWRLATGPFQETQYF.

This clone was detected only a few times. J is TRBJ1-1 and V is TRBV27; no definite D call. This CDR3 comprises 14 residues. Germline CDR1 and CDR2: MNHEY and SMNVEV (reference sequence). V was pared by 5 bases and J by 7 bases, with 17 bases between. CDR3 in DNA: TGTGCCAGCAGTCCCGATAGACATGGAGATGAAGCTTTCTTT. Translation gives CASSPDRHGDEAFF.

There are a few counts of this clone. The chain recombines TRBV20-1 with TRBJ1-1; unclear D gene. The CDR3 loop spans 11 amino acids. V was trimmed by 6 bases and J by 3 bases, leaving 8 bases between them. Germline values: CDR1 DFQATT, CDR2 SNEGSKA (reference sequence). The DNA of the CDR3 is TGCAGTGCGAGGGAGGACACTGAAGCTTTCTTT. Its protein product is CSAREDTEAFF.

This clone was seen once. The rearrangement uses TRBV5-1 and TRBJ2-1; 11 bases line up with TRBD2. CDR3 length: 17 residues. Germline assignment: CDR1 SGHRS and CDR2 YFSETQ. Trimming removed 0 bases from V and 5 bases from J; junction bases left unmatched: 7. The CDR3 here is CASSLGYLGLADNEQFF. CDR3 bases: TGCGCCAGCAGCTTGGGGTACCTGGGACTAGCGGACAATGAGCAGTTCTTC.

V is TRBV7-3 and J is TRBJ2-7, with a possible D match to TRBD2 (5 bases). The germline V and J ends were trimmed by 2 bases and 4 bases, with 12 bases remaining between them. The CDR3 totals 14 residues. CDR1 is SGHTA, CDR2 FQGTGA, per germline. CDR3 sequence: CASSLDRDSYEQYF. In DNA, the CDR3 is TGTGCCAGCAGCTTAGACCGGGATTCGTACGAGCAGTACTTC.

V usage is TRBV4-3 and J usage is TRBJ1-2; no clear D. This CDR3 spans 16 amino acids. V was cut by 0 bases and J by 2 bases, with 13 bases left in between. Germline CDR1 is LGHNA and CDR2 is YSLEER. In nucleotides, the CDR3 is TGCGCCAGCAGCCAAGATTACCGGGGAGGGAACTATGGCTACACCTTC. Encoded protein: CASSQDYRGGNYGYTF.

The chain links TRBV2 to TRBJ2-5; D not resolved. The germline V gene has CDR1 SNHLY and CDR2 FYNNEI. The germline V and J ends were trimmed by 6 bases and 5 bases, with 10 bases remaining between them. The CDR3 is 12 residues long. In nucleotides, the CDR3 is TGTGCCAGCAGGAGGTCGGGTGAGACCCAGTACTTC. Residues: CASRRSGETQYF.

V usage is TRBV19 and J usage is TRBJ1-4, with D perhaps TRBD1 (5 bases). The length of the CDR3 is 17 residues. Trimming pared 4 bases from V and 5 bases from J, leaving 20 bases between. Germline CDR1 reads LNHDA; CDR2 reads SQIVND (reference sequence). DNA for the CDR3: TGTGCCAGTAGTACTCCCGGGACCAGAACGGGAAATGAAAAACTGTTTTTT. Its translation is CASSTPGTRTGNEKLFF.

The chain carries TRBV30 and TRBJ2-1, with D unclear. V gave up 5 bases and J gave up 0 bases, with 14 bases separating them. The CDR3 sequence is 15 residues long. Germline values: CDR1 GTSNPN, CDR2 SVGIG (reference sequence). In nucleotides, the CDR3 is TGTGCCTGGTTAGGCGGCGGAGCCTCCTACAATGAGCAGTTCTTC. This translates into CAWLGGGASYNEQFF.

This chain joins TRBV2 and TRBJ2-5; possibly TRBD1 for D (8 bases). Trimming shortened V by 7 bases and J by 2 bases, and 14 bases separated the two germline ends. Germline loops: CDR1 SNHLY, CDR2 FYNNEI. The CDR3 is made up of 14 amino acids. CDR3 DNA: TGTGCCAGCAAAATACAGGGGGGGCAAGAGACCCAGTACTTC. Translating it yields CASKIQGGQETQYF. Using reference TRBV2 and TRBJ2-5 for the parts outside the CDR3, the full variable domain is EPEVTQTPSHQVTQMGQEVILRCVPISNHLYFYWYRQILGQKVEFLVSFYNNEISEKSEIFDDQFSVERPDGSNFTLKIRSTKLEDSAMYFCASKIQGGQETQYFGPGTRLLVL.

The chain combines TRBV6-1 with TRBJ1-2; 7 positions agree with TRBD1. This CDR3 has 14 residues. After removal of 2 bases from V and 7 bases from J, the junction contained 7 bases not matched to a gene. CDR1 is MNHNS, CDR2 SASEGT, per germline. The CDR3 DNA reads TGTGCCAGCAGTGAAAGGGGACAGTCACTTGGCTACACCTTC. Translation gives CASSERGQSLGYTF.